Shown below are 32 T cell receptor beta chains from a single sample sequenced in a study of blood T cells in healthy people across ages. For the second PCR, which ran for 7 to 11 cycles, a sample-barcoded 5' primer and a J-beta primer mix were used. MiXCR, applied by TCRdb to the 5' RACE reads, yields one record per CDR3 protein. The sample includes some 1,000,000 distinct CDR3 sequences, almost 25% of them seen just once. This sample also belongs to another study, concerning T cells of mothers and their children.

The specimen was blood. Receptors originate from a girl aged 2 to 9 in good health.

The J gene is TRBJ1-2, the V gene TRBV7-2; D unresolved. From germline, CDR1 is SGHTA and CDR2 FQGNSA. Trimming shortened V by 4 bases and J by 4 bases, and 13 bases separated the two germline ends. This CDR3 is 14 amino acids long. CDR3 coding DNA: TGTGCCAGCAGCTCGGTTGGAGGAGTCTATGGCTACACCTTC. Amino acids: CASSSVGGVYGYTF.

Here the CDR3 DNA reads TGTGCCAGCAATCAACGGGACCCCGACATGGGGGAAAAACTGTTTTTT. Its translation: CASNQRDPDMGEKLFF. This chain joins TRBV2 and TRBJ1-4, with D perhaps matching TRBD1 (5 bases). This CDR3 has 16 amino acids. The germline V and J ends were trimmed by 7 bases and 8 bases, with 23 bases remaining between them. Germline V gene sequence: CDR1 SNHLY, CDR2 FYNNEI.

The chain has TRBV13 and TRBJ2-6; D is possibly TRBD1 (6 bases). The CDR3 length is 16 residues. With 5 bases removed from V and 0 bases from J, the gap between germline ends came to 11 bases. Looked up from germline, CDR1 is PRHDT and CDR2 is FYEKMQ (reference sequence). The CDR3 DNA follows: TGTGCCAGCAGCCCTCTACAGGGCTCTGGGGCCAACGTCCTGACTTTC. This codes for CASSPLQGSGANVLTF.

The chain employs TRBV7-3 and TRBJ2-3; no definite D call. V dropped 3 bases and J dropped 6 bases, with 10 bases sitting between them. CDR3 length equals 13 residues. CDR1 and CDR2 from the germline V gene are SGHTA and FQGTGA. CDR3 nucleotide sequence: TGTGCCAGCAGCTTTTTTGCTCCCGATACGCAGTATTTT. Translated, it gives CASSFFAPDTQYF.

The chain is built from TRBV2 and TRBJ2-3; TRBD2 aligns across 9 bases. The CDR3 runs to 14 residues. J gave up 2 bases and V 10 bases, and 7 bases lay outside the gene matches. Per germline, CDR1 SNHLY and CDR2 FYNNEI. CDR3: CANPSGVDTDTQYF. The DNA of the CDR3 is TGTGCCAACCCTAGCGGGGTCGACACAGATACGCAGTATTTT. Full variable domain (rest looked up from reference TRBV2 and TRBJ2-3): EPEVTQTPSHQVTQMGQEVILRCVPISNHLYFYWYRQILGQKVEFLVSFYNNEISEKSEIFDDQFSVERPDGSNFTLKIRSTKLEDSAMYFCANPSGVDTDTQYFGPGTRLTVL.

This clonotype turned up a few times. The CDR3 DNA follows: TGTGCCAGCAGTGACTCACCATTGTCTAGCGGCTACAATGAGCAGTTCTTC. It translates to CASSDSPLSSGYNEQFF. The chain employs TRBV6-4 and TRBJ2-1; TRBD2 agrees at 7 bases. The CDR3 runs to 17 residues. Germline V gives CDR1 MRHNA, CDR2 SNTAGT. V was clipped by 0 bases and J by 3 bases; unmatched bases: 8.

Only a few counts were recorded for this clonotype. As DNA, the CDR3 is TGTGCCAGCAGTGAATTTAAAGAACGGGACACTGAAGCTTTCTTT. It is translated as CASSEFKERDTEAFF. V is TRBV25-1 and J is TRBJ1-1; the D is unclear. Trimming cost V 1 base and J 3 bases, with 12 bases left between them. The CDR3 sequence is 15 residues long. Germline lookup yields CDR1 MGHDK and CDR2 SYGVNS. Looking up the rest from reference TRBV25-1 and TRBJ1-1 gives the full variable domain: EADIYQTPRYLVIGTGKKITLECSQTMGHDKMYWYQQDPGMELHLIHYSYGVNSTEKGDLSSESTVSRIRTEHFPLTLESARPSHTSQYLCASSEFKERDTEAFFGQGTRLTVV.

The chain uses TRBV6-6 and TRBJ1-2; D possibly corresponds to TRBD1 (6 bases). The V and J ends lost 3 bases and 6 bases respectively, with 11 bases between them. The CDR3 is made up of 13 amino acids. CDR1 and CDR2 from the germline V gene are MNHNY and SVGAGI (reference sequence). CDR3 sequence reads: CASSYGGRNGYTF. CDR3 nucleotide sequence: TGTGCCAGCAGTTATGGGGGCAGGAATGGCTACACCTTC.

This clonotype showed up just a few times. V gene TRBV12-3 or TRBV12-4 combines with J gene TRBJ1-2; D gene uncertain. V lost 5 bases and J lost 4, with 8 bases in between. This CDR3 has 12 amino acids. The CDR3 is CASSRSGYGYTF. Here the CDR3 DNA reads TGTGCCAGCAGTCGATCTGGCTATGGCTACACCTTC.

This clonotype was counted between two and nine times. The rearrangement joins TRBV7-9 to TRBJ2-5; 7 nucleotides line up with TRBD1. There are 18 residues in the CDR3. The germline gives CDR1 SEHNR, CDR2 FQNEAQ (reference sequence). The J segment lost 1 base and the V segment lost 4 bases, leaving 15 bases of the junction unmatched. In DNA, the CDR3 is TGTGCCAGCAGCTCCATTCTGAAACAGGGGATTAGCCAAGAGACCCAGTACTTC. Its translation: CASSSILKQGISQETQYF. Full variable domain (rest looked up from reference TRBV7-9 and TRBJ2-5): DTGVSQNPRHKITKRGQNVTFRCDPISEHNRLYWYRQTLGQGPEFLTYFQNEAQLEKSRLLSDRFSAERPKGSFSTLEIQRTEQGDSAMYLCASSSILKQGISQETQYFGPGTRLLVL.

V gene TRBV20-1 combines with J gene TRBJ1-4; maybe TRBD1 (6 bases). Looked up from germline, CDR1 is DFQATT and CDR2 is SNEGSKA (reference sequence). The CDR3 loop spans 12 amino acids. V was trimmed by 6 bases and J by 5 bases, leaving 10 bases between them. Here the CDR3 DNA reads TGCAGTGCGCTCGGGACAAATGAAAAACTGTTTTTT. This codes for CSALGTNEKLFF.

The chain couples TRBV3-1 to TRBJ1-1, with a weak D call TRBD1 (6 bases). The CDR3 has 15 residues. V lost 2 bases and J lost 0, with 10 bases in between. Germline CDR1 reads LGHDT; CDR2 reads YNNKEL (reference sequence). DNA for the CDR3: TGTGCCAGCAGCCAAAACAGGGAGTTGAACACTGAAGCTTTCTTT. Its translation: CASSQNRELNTEAFF.

The genes are TRBV4-2 and TRBJ2-4; TRBD1 matches at 9 bases. This CDR3 is built from 17 residues. Germline assignment: CDR1 LGHNA and CDR2 YNFKEQ. With V trimmed by 5 bases and J by 3 bases, 11 bases remained unmatched. CDR3: CASSISTGQGGKNIQYF. CDR3 DNA sequence: TGTGCCAGCAGCATCTCGACGGGACAGGGAGGCAAAAACATTCAGTACTTC.

The chain combines TRBV2 with TRBJ1-3; no definite D call. This CDR3 has 13 amino acids. Germline CDR1 reads SNHLY; CDR2 reads FYNNEI. V lost 7 bases and J lost 0, with 7 bases in between. In nucleotides, the CDR3 is TGTGCCAGCACACCCGTCTCTGGAAACACCATATATTTT. This translates into CASTPVSGNTIYF.

This clonotype is a singleton in its sample. The chain joins TRBV20-1 to TRBJ2-1, with D perhaps matching TRBD1 (6 bases). Germline-derived CDR1 and CDR2 are DFQATT and SNEGSKA (reference sequence). The CDR3 spans 13 residues. The V end lost 3 bases, the J end lost 5 bases, and 11 bases lay between the germline ends. DNA for the CDR3: TGCAGTGCTAGGGCACAGGGACACAATGAGCAGTTCTTC. Protein: CSARAQGHNEQFF.

This chain uses TRBV20-1 with TRBJ1-4; no firm D call. The CDR3 is 14 residues long. The V and J ends lost 3 bases and 7 bases respectively, with 15 bases between them. Germline V gives CDR1 DFQATT, CDR2 SNEGSKA (reference sequence). The CDR3 DNA reads as TGCAGTGCTAGCAGGTCCTTGACGCCTGAAAAACTGTTTTTT. Translating it yields CSASRSLTPEKLFF.

This clonotype was seen more than once but under ten times. This chain connects TRBV12-5 to TRBJ2-7; D not certain. CDR3 length: 13 amino acids. CDR1 LGHNT and CDR2 FRNRAP come from the germline V gene. The V end was cut by 2 bases, the J end by 4 bases, with 9 bases between. The CDR3 here is CASGLPGYYEQYF. In DNA form, the CDR3 reads TGTGCTAGTGGTTTGCCCGGATATTACGAGCAGTACTTC.

The chain uses TRBV29-1 and TRBJ1-1, with TRBD1 identical over 7 bases. This CDR3 spans 16 amino acids. V shed 4 bases, J shed 1 base, and the junction held 12 bases outside the gene matches. The germline V gene encodes CDR1 SQVTM and CDR2 ANQGSEA. In DNA form, the CDR3 reads TGCAGCGTTGGAGGTTCGTATGGACAGGCGAACACTGAAGCTTTCTTT. Translated, it gives CSVGGSYGQANTEAFF.

This clonotype was seen ten or more times. The chain carries TRBV6-5 and TRBJ1-6; D possibly corresponds to TRBD1 (5 bases). The V and J ends lost 5 bases and 7 bases respectively, with 18 bases between them. Germline assignment: CDR1 MNHEY and CDR2 SVGAGI. The CDR3 totals 16 residues. The CDR3 here is CASSQLDKGTNSPLHF. The CDR3 bases are TGTGCCAGCAGTCAACTCGATAAAGGGACGAATTCACCCCTCCACTTT.

The chain recombines TRBV28 with TRBJ2-5; D uncertain. Matching the DNA end better, TRBJ2-1 makes the J call doubtful. The CDR3 has 12 amino acids. The germline V gene encodes CDR1 MDHEN and CDR2 SYDVKM. The CDR3 DNA reads TGTGCCAGCAGGTTAGATGGGAATGAGCAGTTCTTC. Protein sequence: CASRLDGNEQFF.

There are a few counts of this clonotype. The J gene is TRBJ1-2, the V gene TRBV20-1; TRBD1 might be the D (6 bases). Germline CDR1 reads DFQATT; CDR2 reads SNEGSKA (reference sequence). V was clipped by 4 bases and J by 2 bases, with 8 bases between them. The CDR3 sequence is 12 residues long. CDR3 bases: TGCAGTGCTAACAGGGACAACTATGGCTACACCTTC. It is translated as CSANRDNYGYTF.

The rearrangement joins TRBV28 to TRBJ2-5; 10 positions agree with TRBD1. The J call is uncertain, as TRBJ2-7 better fits the DNA end. CDR1 and CDR2 from the germline V gene are MDHEN and SYDVKM. The CDR3 is 14 amino acids. This CDR3 is CASNQGTGVYEQYF. CDR3 in DNA: TGTGCCAGCAATCAAGGGACAGGGGTCTACGAGCAGTACTTC.

This chain joins TRBV27 and TRBJ2-5; D unresolved. TRBJ2-1 explains the end of the DNA better; the J call may be wrong. Germline CDR1 reads MNHEY; CDR2 reads SMNVEV (reference sequence). This CDR3 spans 15 amino acids. The CDR3 DNA is TGTGCCAGCAGTTTATCGCCACTATCCCACAATGAGCAGTTCTTC. Its protein product is CASSLSPLSHNEQFF.

This clonotype was seen a few times. A much larger clone lies one base from this, so it may be a read error. The chain carries TRBV12-3 or TRBV12-4 and TRBJ1-5; D gene uncertain. Trimming removed 3 bases at V and 4 bases at J, with 7 bases between. The CDR3 spans 13 residues. CDR3 nucleotides: TGTGCCAGCAGTTTGATGGGGAATCAGCCCCAGCATTTT. This encodes CASSLMGNQPQHF.

The chain couples TRBV2 to TRBJ1-5; D is ambiguous. This CDR3 is 16 amino acids long. V was pared by 6 bases and J by 5 bases, with 20 bases between. Germline CDR1 SNHLY, CDR2 FYNNEI. CDR3 sequence (DNA): TGTGCCAGCAGCCTACTGCGTGTACAGAAGGATCAGCCCCAGCATTTT. It is translated as CASSLLRVQKDQPQHF. Combining the CDR3 with reference TRBV2 and TRBJ1-5 gives the whole variable domain EPEVTQTPSHQVTQMGQEVILRCVPISNHLYFYWYRQILGQKVEFLVSFYNNEISEKSEIFDDQFSVERPDGSNFTLKIRSTKLEDSAMYFCASSLLRVQKDQPQHFGDGTRLSIL.

This chain links TRBV29-1 with TRBJ2-5, with TRBD2 matching over 8 bases. The trim removed 3 bases at V and 3 bases at J, leaving 3 bases unmatched. CDR1 is SQVTM and CDR2 is ANQGSEA in the germline V gene. This CDR3 contains 13 residues. CDR3 protein: CSVEPGGEETQYF. The CDR3 DNA is TGCAGCGTTGAGCCGGGAGGGGAAGAGACCCAGTACTTC. The full variable domain, in which reference TRBV29-1 and TRBJ2-5 provide the parts outside the CDR3, is SAVISQKPSRDICQRGTSLTIQCQVDSQVTMMFWYRQQPGQSLTLIATANQGSEATYESGFVIDKFPISRPNLTFSTLTVSNMSPEDSSIYLCSVEPGGEETQYFGPGTRLLVL.

V and J are TRBV7-2 and TRBJ2-3; D remains unclear. V was pared by 3 bases and J by 4 bases, with 23 bases between. The CDR3 runs 18 residues. The germline CDR1 and CDR2 sequences are SGHTA and FQGNSA. CDR3 residues: CASSFRTSLTFAADTQYF. The CDR3 DNA reads as TGTGCCAGCAGCTTTAGGACCAGCCTAACCTTCGCGGCAGATACGCAGTATTTT.

This clonotype was detected only a few times. The rearrangement uses TRBV28 and TRBJ2-3, with D uncertain. V lost 3 bases to trimming and J lost 2 bases, with 12 bases between them. There are 15 residues in the CDR3. The germline gives CDR1 MDHEN, CDR2 SYDVKM. The CDR3 nucleotides read TGTGCCAGCAGTTTCGAGTCGAGGTTCACAGATACGCAGTATTTT. This codes for CASSFESRFTDTQYF.

The chain uses TRBV20-1 and TRBJ1-1; the D gene is possibly TRBD1 (6 bases). With 5 bases removed from V and 0 bases from J, the gap between germline ends came to 22 bases. Germline V gene sequence: CDR1 DFQATT, CDR2 SNEGSKA (reference sequence). This CDR3 has 17 amino acids. CDR3 coding DNA: TGCAGTGCTGACCGCCGGGGGGCCCTTATGATGAACACTGAAGCTTTCTTT. It codes for CSADRRGALMMNTEAFF.

The CDR3 DNA follows: TGTGCCAGCAGCAGCGGGACAGCCAATTCTGGAAACACCATATATTTT. Amino acids: CASSSGTANSGNTIYF. The chain is built from TRBV12-3 or TRBV12-4 and TRBJ1-3, with TRBD1 identical over 7 bases. J was trimmed by 1 base and V by 6 bases; bases with no gene match: 9. The length of the CDR3 is 16 residues.

V and J are TRBV5-1 and TRBJ1-2; possibly TRBD1 for D (6 bases). Looked up from germline, CDR1 is SGHRS and CDR2 is YFSETQ. Trimming pared 1 base from V and 3 bases from J, leaving 13 bases between. The CDR3 sequence is 15 residues long. Here the CDR3 DNA reads TGCGCCAGCAGCTTGTTGGGGGACACAGACTATGGCTACACCTTC. It yields the protein CASSLLGDTDYGYTF.

The J gene is TRBJ2-5, the V gene TRBV5-1, with 8 bases that match TRBD1. Losses at the gene ends were 5 bases for V and 5 bases for J; bases not matched to a gene: 11. In germline, CDR1 is SGHRS, CDR2 YFSETQ. This CDR3 contains 15 residues. In nucleotides, the CDR3 is TGCGCCAGCAGACCAGGACAGGGTCTGGAGGAGACCCAGTACTTC. This encodes CASRPGQGLEETQYF.